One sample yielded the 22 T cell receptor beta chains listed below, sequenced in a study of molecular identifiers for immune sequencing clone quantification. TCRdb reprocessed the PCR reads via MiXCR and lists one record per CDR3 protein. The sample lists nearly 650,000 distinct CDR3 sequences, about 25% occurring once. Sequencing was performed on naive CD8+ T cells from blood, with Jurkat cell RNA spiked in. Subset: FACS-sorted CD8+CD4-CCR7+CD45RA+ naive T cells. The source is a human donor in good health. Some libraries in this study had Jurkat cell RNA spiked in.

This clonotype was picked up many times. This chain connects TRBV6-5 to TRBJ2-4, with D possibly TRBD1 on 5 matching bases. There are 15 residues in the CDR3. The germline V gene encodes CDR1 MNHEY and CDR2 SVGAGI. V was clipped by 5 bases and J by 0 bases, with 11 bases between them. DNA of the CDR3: TGTGCCAGCAGTCATGACGACAGAGCCAAAAACATTCAGTACTTC. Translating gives CASSHDDRAKNIQYF.

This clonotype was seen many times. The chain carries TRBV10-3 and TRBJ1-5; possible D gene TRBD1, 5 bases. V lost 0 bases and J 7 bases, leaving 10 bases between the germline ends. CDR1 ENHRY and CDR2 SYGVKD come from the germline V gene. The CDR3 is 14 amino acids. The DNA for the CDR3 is TGTGCCATCAGTGAGTCGAACGGGGCCCAGCCCCAGCATTTT. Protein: CAISESNGAQPQHF.

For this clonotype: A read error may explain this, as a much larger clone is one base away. The CDR3 nucleotides are TGTGCCAGCAGCGCCCCGGGACAGGGGAACACTGTAGCTTTCTTT. As protein: CASSAPGQGNTVAFF. This chain connects TRBV7-9 to TRBJ1-1, with 10 positions matching TRBD1. CDR3 length equals 15 residues. Germline assignment: CDR1 SEHNR and CDR2 FQNEAQ (reference sequence).

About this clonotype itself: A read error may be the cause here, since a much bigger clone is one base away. Written as DNA, the CDR3 is TGTGCCAGCAGCGCAACAGGGGCGAGCAATCAGCCCCAGCGTTTT. The encoded protein is CASSATGASNQPQRF. The genes are TRBV7-9 and TRBJ1-5, with 7 bases lining up with TRBD1. In germline, CDR1 is SEHNR, CDR2 FQNEAQ (reference sequence). The CDR3 contains 15 residues.

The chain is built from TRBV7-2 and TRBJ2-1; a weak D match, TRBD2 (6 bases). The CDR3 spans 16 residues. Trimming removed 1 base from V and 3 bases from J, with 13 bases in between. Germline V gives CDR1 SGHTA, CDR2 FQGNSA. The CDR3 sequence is CASSLEAGCYYNEQFF. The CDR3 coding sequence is TGTGCCAGCAGCTTAGAGGCGGGGTGTTACTACAATGAGCAGTTCTTC. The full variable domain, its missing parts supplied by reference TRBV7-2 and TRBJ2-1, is GAGVSQSPSNKVTEKGKDVELRCDPISGHTALYWYRQSLGQGLEFLIYFQGNSAPDKSGLPSDRFSAERTGGSVSTLTIQRTQQEDSAVYLCASSLEAGCYYNEQFFGPGTRLTVL.

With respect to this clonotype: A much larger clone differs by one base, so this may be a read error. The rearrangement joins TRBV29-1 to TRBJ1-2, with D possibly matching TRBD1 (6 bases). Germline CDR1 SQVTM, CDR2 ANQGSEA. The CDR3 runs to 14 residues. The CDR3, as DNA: TGCGGCGTTGATTTGGGGGGGCAAGGCTATGGCTACACCTTC. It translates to CGVDLGGQGYGYTF.

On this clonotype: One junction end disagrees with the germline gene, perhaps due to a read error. CDR3 DNA: TGTGCCAACACGGACAGGAGCTCCTATAATACACCCCTCCACTTT. Protein product: CANTDRSSYNTPLHF. V usage is TRBV2 and J usage is TRBJ1-6, with 7 bases fitting TRBD1. Per the germline V gene, CDR1 is SNHLY and CDR2 is FYNNEI. The CDR3 is 15 residues long.

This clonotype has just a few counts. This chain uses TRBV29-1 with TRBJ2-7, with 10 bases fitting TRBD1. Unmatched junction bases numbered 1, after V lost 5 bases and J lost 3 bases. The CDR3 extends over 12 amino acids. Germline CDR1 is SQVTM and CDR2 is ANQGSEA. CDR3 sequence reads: CSVRDRGYEQYF. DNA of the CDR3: TGCAGCGTTCGGGACAGGGGCTACGAGCAGTACTTC.

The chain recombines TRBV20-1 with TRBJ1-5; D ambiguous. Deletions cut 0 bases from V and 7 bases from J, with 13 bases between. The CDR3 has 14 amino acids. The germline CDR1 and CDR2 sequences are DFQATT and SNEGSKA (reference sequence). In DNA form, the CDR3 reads TGCAGTGCTAGAGATCCGGGATGGAGGCAGCCCCAGCATTTT. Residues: CSARDPGWRQPQHF.

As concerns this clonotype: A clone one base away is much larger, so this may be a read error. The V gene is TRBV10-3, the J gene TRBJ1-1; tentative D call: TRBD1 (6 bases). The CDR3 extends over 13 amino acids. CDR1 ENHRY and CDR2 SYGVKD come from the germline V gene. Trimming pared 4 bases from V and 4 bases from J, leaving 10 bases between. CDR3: CAISGQAFTEAFF. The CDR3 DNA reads TGTGCCATCAGTGGACAGGCATTCACTGAAGCTTTCTTT.

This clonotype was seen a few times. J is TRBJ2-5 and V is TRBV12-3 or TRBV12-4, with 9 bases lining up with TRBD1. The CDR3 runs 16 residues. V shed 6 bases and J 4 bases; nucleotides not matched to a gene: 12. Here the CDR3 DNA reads TGTGCCAGCAGCCTCTCACCAGGACAGGGGCTAGAGACCCAGTACTTC. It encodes CASSLSPGQGLETQYF.

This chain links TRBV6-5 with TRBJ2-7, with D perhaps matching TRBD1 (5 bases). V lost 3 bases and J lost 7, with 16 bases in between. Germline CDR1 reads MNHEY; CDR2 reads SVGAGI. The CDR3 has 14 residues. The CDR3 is CASSYSSRAEEQYF. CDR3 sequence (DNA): TGTGCCAGCAGTTATTCAAGCAGGGCAGAGGAGCAGTACTTC.

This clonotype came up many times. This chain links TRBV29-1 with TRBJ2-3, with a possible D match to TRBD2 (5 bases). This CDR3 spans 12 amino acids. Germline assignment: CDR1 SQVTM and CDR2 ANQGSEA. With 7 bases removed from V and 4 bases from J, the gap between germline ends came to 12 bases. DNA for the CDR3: TGCAGCGCCAAGACTATCCCAGATACGCAGTATTTT. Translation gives CSAKTIPDTQYF.

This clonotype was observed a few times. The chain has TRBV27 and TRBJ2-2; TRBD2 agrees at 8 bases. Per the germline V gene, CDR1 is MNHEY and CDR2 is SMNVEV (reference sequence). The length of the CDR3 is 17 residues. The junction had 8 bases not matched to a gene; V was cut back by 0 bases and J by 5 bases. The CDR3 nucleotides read TGTGCCAGCAGTTTATCTGACGGGAGGGCCAGTACCGGGGAGCTGTTTTTT. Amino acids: CASSLSDGRASTGELFF.

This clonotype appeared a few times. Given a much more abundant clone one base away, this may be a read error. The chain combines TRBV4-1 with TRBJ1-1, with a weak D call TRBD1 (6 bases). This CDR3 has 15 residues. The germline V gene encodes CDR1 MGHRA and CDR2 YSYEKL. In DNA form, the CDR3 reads TGCGCCAGCAGCCAAGATACAGGGACGAACACTGATGCTTTCTTT. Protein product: CASSQDTGTNTDAFF.

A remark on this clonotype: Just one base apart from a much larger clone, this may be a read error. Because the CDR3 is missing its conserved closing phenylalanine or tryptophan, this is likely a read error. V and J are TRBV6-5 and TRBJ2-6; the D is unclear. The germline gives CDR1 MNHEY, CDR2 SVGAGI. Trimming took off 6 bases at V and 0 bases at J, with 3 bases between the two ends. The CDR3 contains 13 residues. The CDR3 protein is CASSTSGANVLTS. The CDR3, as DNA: TGTGCCAGCAGCACCTCTGGGGCCAACGTCCTGACTTCC.

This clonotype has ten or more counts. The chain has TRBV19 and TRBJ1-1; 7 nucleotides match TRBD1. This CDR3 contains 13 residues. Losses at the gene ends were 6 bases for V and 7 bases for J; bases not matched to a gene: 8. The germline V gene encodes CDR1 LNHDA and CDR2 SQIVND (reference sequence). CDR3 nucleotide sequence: TGTGCCAGTAGCCCCGGGACAGCCCTTGAAGCTTTCTTT. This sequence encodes CASSPGTALEAFF. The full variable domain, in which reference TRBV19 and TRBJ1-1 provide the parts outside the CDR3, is DGGITQSPKYLFRKEGQNVTLSCEQNLNHDAMYWYRQDPGQGLRLIYYSQIVNDFQKGDIAEGYSVSREKKESFPLTVTSAQKNPTAFYLCASSPGTALEAFFGQGTRLTVV.

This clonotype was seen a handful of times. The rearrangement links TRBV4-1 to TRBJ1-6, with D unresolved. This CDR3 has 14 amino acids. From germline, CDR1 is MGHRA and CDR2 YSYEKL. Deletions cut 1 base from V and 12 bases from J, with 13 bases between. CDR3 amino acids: CASSQVSRSEPLHF. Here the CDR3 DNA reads TGCGCCAGCAGCCAAGTCTCAAGGTCGGAACCCCTCCACTTT.

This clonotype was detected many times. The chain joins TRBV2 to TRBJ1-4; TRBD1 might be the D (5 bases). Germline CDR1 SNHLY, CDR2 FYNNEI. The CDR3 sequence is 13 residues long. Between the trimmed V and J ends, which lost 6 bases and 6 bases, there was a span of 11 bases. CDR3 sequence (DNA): TGTGCCAGCAGGAAGGGGACGGATGAAAAACTGTTTTTT. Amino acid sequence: CASRKGTDEKLFF.

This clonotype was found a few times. The DNA of the CDR3 is TGCAGTGCCATCCTAGCGGGGGGCTACAATGAGCAGTTCTTC. This translates into CSAILAGGYNEQFF. This chain links TRBV20-1 with TRBJ2-1; 11 bases fit TRBD2. Germline CDR1 DFQATT, CDR2 SNEGSKA (reference sequence). CDR3 length equals 14 residues. The trim removed 6 bases at V and 3 bases at J, leaving 4 bases unmatched.

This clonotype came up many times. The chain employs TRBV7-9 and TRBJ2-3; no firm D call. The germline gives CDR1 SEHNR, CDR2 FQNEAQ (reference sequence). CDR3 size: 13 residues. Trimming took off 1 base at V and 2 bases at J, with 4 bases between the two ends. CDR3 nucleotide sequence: TGTGCCAGCAGCTTAGACAACACAGATACGCAGTATTTT. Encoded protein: CASSLDNTDTQYF.

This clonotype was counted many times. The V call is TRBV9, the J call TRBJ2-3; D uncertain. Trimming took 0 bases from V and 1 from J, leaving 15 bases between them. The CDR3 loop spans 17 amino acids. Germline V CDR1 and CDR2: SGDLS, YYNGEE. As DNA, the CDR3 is TGTGCCAGCAGCGTAGGGCAGGAAGGTTGGGGCACAGATACGCAGTATTTT. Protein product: CASSVGQEGWGTDTQYF.